The subject of this entry is one T cell receptor beta chain. Under the authors' procedure: Amplification of reference gene primers was used by the study to estimate nucleated cell counts. Sequencing was performed with immunoSEQ multiplex PCR; in TCRdb, only in-frame clones are kept and a portion is missing. V and J calls and clone size are as listed in that table; D and trimming were resolved from the DNA. The sample yields roughly 140,000 clones, more than 80% seen once. These data belong to a study of blood T cell repertoires in COVID-19. Looking at the study overall: PBMCs, B-cell-depleted T cells, or T cells provided the cDNA or gDNA that made up the material.

CDR1 is SGHVS and CDR2 is FQNEAQ in the germline V gene. After removal of 2 bases from V and 0 bases from J, the junction contained 9 bases not matched to a gene. The CDR3 length is 18 residues. Source material: peripheral blood. The chain is built from TRBV7-8 and TRBJ1-5, with 8 nucleotides matching TRBD1. This clonotype was sampled from a human donor with acute or convalescent COVID-19. The donor label of this sample is uncertain. CDR3 region: CASSLFRAGGYSNQPQHF. DNA for the CDR3: TGTGCCAGCAGCTTATTTCGGGCAGGGGGCTATAGCAATCAGCCCCAGCATTTT.